The rows below give T cell receptor beta chains drawn from one sample of a study of neurological immune-mediated disorders. TCRdb passed the 5' RACE reads through MiXCR, listing each CDR3 protein once. The sample carries around 30,000 distinct CDR3 sequences, approximately 2.7% recorded once. The sequencing sample was made of PBMCs. These receptors were collected from a woman aged 50 to 60 with multiple sclerosis. CDR3s include the opening cysteine and the closing phenylalanine or tryptophan. The D gene is left open where the match is weak.

V gene: TRBV20-1; D gene: .; CDR3 protein: CSARDRGKTVAEAFF
V gene: TRBV11-3; D gene: .; CDR3 protein: CASSLAFRQSHEQFF
V gene: TRBV20-1; D gene: TRBD2; CDR3 protein: CSATAPGLAGQVQYF
V gene: TRBV10-3; D gene: .; CDR3 protein: CAISEGGNTDTQYF
V gene: TRBV29-1; D gene: TRBD1; CDR3 protein: CSVEGPTGGSYEQYF
V gene: TRBV10-3; D gene: .; CDR3 protein: CAISEGLLYEQYF
V gene: TRBV15; D gene: .; CDR3 protein: CATSRDRGVGPYGYTF
V gene: TRBV4-3; D gene: .; CDR3 protein: CASSHEASGWETQYF
V gene: TRBV20-1; D gene: .; CDR3 protein: CSARFGTSNDQPQHF
V gene: TRBV6-2/TRBV6-3; D gene: .; CDR3 protein: CASSRTVVSPLHF
V gene: TRBV20-1; D gene: .; CDR3 protein: CSASSRHGANVLTF
V gene: TRBV10-3; D gene: .; CDR3 protein: CAVAEVHEQYF
V gene: TRBV9; D gene: .; CDR3 protein: CASSVAPGNTIYF
V gene: TRBV29-1; D gene: TRBD1; CDR3 protein: CSGAQGASTEAFF
V gene: TRBV7-3; D gene: .; CDR3 protein: CASSLTRVDTQYF
V gene: TRBV5-1; D gene: TRBD1; CDR3 protein: CASSLETGAYEQYF
V gene: TRBV5-1; D gene: .; CDR3 protein: CASSLNQGGYEQYF
V gene: TRBV3-1; D gene: .; CDR3 protein: CASSQEPIQAYGYTF
V gene: TRBV5-6; D gene: .; CDR3 protein: CASSGRDRSSYNEQFF
V gene: TRBV12-3/TRBV12-4; D gene: TRBD2; CDR3 protein: CASSFWPSGGQYF
V gene: TRBV29-1; D gene: .; CDR3 protein: CSFHAGVTEAFF
V gene: TRBV7-2; D gene: TRBD2; CDR3 protein: CASSLGLAGVSETQYF
V gene: TRBV15; D gene: TRBD1; CDR3 protein: CATSTPLRDRGGEQFF
V gene: TRBV7-2; D gene: .; CDR3 protein: CASSSTAGSYEQYF
V gene: TRBV20-1; D gene: .; CDR3 protein: CSASVGHPIQPQHF